The clone carrying this T cell receptor (beta chain) was seen more than once but under ten times. What it recognizes is unknown. The data derive from a study of T cells after yellow fever vaccination. Study conclusions and caveats: Contamination of FACS-sorted repertoires by abundant clonotypes from the bulk population could occur. The secondary response peaked faster, at day 5 versus 15, but was weaker.

TCRdb called the 5' RACE reads again in MiXCR, with one record for every CDR3 protein. Of a few hundred thousand distinct CDR3 sequences listed, approximately 19% are singletons. V lost 2 bases and J lost 0, with 8 bases in between. The CDR3 is made up of 15 amino acids. Per the germline V gene, CDR1 is LNHNV and CDR2 is YYDKDF (reference sequence). This sequence originates from a man aged 18 to 30 who received the YFV17D yellow fever vaccine. V usage is TRBV15 and J usage is TRBJ1-3; D is unresolved. The specimen comprised PBMCs, sampled before the yellow fever booster vaccination. The CDR3 DNA reads as TGTGCCACCAGCAGACTACGGGACTCTGGAAACACCATATATTTT. This encodes CATSRLRDSGNTIYF. Full variable domain (outside the CDR3, taken from reference TRBV15 and TRBJ1-3): DAMVIQNPRYQVTQFGKPVTLSCSQTLNHNVMYWYQQKSSQAPKLLFHYYDKDFNNEADTPDNFQSRRPNTSFCFLDIRSPGLGDTAMYLCATSRLRDSGNTIYFGEGSWLTVV.